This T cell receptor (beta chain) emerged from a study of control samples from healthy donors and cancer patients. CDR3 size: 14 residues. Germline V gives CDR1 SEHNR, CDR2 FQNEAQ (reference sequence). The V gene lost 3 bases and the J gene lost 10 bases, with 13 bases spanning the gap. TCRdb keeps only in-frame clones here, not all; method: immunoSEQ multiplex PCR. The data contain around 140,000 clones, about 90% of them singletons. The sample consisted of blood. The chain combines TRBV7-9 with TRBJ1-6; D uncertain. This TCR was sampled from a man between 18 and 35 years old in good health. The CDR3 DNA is TGTGCCAGCAGCTTCGGCGGCGAGGGCTCACCCCTCCACTTT. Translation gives CASSFGGEGSPLHF. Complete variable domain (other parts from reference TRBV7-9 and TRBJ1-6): DTGVSQNPRHKITKRGQNVTFRCDPISEHNRLYWYRQTLGQGPEFLTYFQNEAQLEKSRLLSDRFSAERPKGSFSTLEIQRTEQGDSAMYLCASSFGGEGSPLHFGNGTRLTVT.